This TCR beta chain was captured by sequencing in a study of tumor-infiltrating lymphocytes in localized non-small cell lung cancer listed by TCRdb under 2021. At the level of the whole study: The cohort covered several histologies, both smokers and never-smokers, and patients whose samples were collected after neoadjuvant chemotherapy. From each patient came resected tumor tissue plus uninvolved lung tissue from that same patient, and the uninvolved lung tissue was described as non-adjacent to the tumor. Alongside flow cytometry, multiplex immunofluorescence, RNA-seq, exome sequencing and proteomics, TCR sequencing was applied to the same patients as one of several integrated assays. The overall ICON cohort comprised 150 surgical patients with localized non-small cell lung cancer whose tumors were resected. The paired tumor versus uninvolved lung comparison of immunoSEQ T-cell fraction included a few dozen patients. What the study reported, not specific to this receptor: Since assay coverage differed from patient to patient depending on how much tissue was available, TCR sequencing was done for only a subset of the cohort. No difference in TCR-derived T-cell fraction was observed between the flow cytometry-defined immunotypes IM1 (good prognosis) and IM2 (poor prognosis). Consistent with immunofluorescence CD3 counts, TCRbeta sequencing supported greater T cell infiltration in tumors than in uninvolved lung tissue. Because different assays used different pieces of the same tissue, technical variation could not be distinguished from intratumor heterogeneity.

The T-cell fraction in tumor and uninvolved lung tissue was provided by TCR sequencing with the immunoSEQ assay. Per the authors' processing: For survival analysis, patients were divided into high (upper tertile) and low (lower two tertiles) T-cell fraction groups, which were compared by log-rank test. A signed-rank test was used to test paired tumor versus uninvolved lung differences in T-cell fraction. Entries here come from immuneACCESS through TCRdb and include only in-frame sequences with V and J called. Some clones fail to appear in such tables; in the studies checked, an unresolved V gene covers under half of the shortfall, and the cause of the remainder is unknown. The DNA was the basis for D and trimming; V, J and clone size are from that table. The sample table holds 7,000 or so clones, of which roughly three quarters were seen once. The ten largest clones take up about 5.2% of the sample.

For this clone: Its antigen is not yet known. No base qualities exist here, and no much larger clone lies one base off it.

ICON enrollment began in April 2016, and the last patient was enrolled in 2018. In a subcohort of approximately 76 patients, fresh tumor and matched uninvolved tissue were collected for in-depth immune analyses, with TCR sequencing among those analyses. DNA for TCR sequencing was isolated from bulk tissue, and no cell sorting was done. Trimming costs V 3 bases and J 1 base, and their ends lie 9 bases apart. CDR1 LNHNV and CDR2 YYDKDF are derived from the germline V gene (reference sequence). Its CDR3 holds 15 amino acids, cysteine through phenylalanine. Only the CDR3 part of the read is kept: 45 bases, read in frame from the first base.

The sample comprised uninvolved lung tissue not adjacent to the tumor. The clonotype comes from a human donor with non-small cell lung cancer. The chain is made from TRBV15 and TRBJ2-2, with no confidently assigned D gene. The encoded CDR3 is CATSRGSGNTGELFF. The sequenced DNA: TGTGCCACCAGCAGGGGTTCAGGGAACACCGGGGAGCTGTTTTTT.